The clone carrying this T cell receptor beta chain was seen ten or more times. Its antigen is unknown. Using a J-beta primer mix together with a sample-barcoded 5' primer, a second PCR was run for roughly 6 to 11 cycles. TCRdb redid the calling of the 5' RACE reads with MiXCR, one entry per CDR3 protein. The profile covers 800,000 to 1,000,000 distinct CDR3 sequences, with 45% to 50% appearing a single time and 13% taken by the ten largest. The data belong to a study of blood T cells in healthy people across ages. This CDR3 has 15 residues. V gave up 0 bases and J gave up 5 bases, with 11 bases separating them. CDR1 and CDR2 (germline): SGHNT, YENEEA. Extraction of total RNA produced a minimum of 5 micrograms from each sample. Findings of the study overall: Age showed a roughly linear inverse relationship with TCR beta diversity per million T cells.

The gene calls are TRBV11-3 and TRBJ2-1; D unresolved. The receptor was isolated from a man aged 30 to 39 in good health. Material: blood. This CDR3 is CASSLDITPHNEQFF. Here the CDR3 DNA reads TGTGCCAGCAGCTTAGACATAACTCCCCACAATGAGCAGTTCTTC.